This TCR beta chain was profiled in a study of control samples from healthy donors and cancer patients. The repertoire was sequenced with immunoSEQ multiplex PCR; TCRdb's copy has only in-frame clones and lacks some. This table holds some 120,000 clones, around 92% found once. V gave up 8 bases and J gave up 7 bases, with 15 bases separating them. The CDR3 contains 13 residues. Germline assignment: CDR1 MDHEN and CDR2 SYDVKM. The chain has TRBV28 and TRBJ1-5, with D maybe TRBD1 (5 bases). This sequence was found in a man older than 75 with head and neck cancer. The source material was PBMCs. The CDR3 sequence: CASHGRARQPQHF. The CDR3 DNA reads TGTGCCAGCCACGGCAGGGCGCGGCAGCCCCAGCATTTT.